This T cell receptor (beta chain) originates from a study of blood T cell repertoires in COVID-19. Study in general: Specimens from acute and convalescent COVID-19 originated in the United States, Italy and Spain. Sources were T cells, B-cell-depleted T cells, or PBMCs; the material itself was cDNA or gDNA.

Original handling: Reference gene primers were amplified, and this amplification served to estimate nucleated cell counts. The repertoire was sequenced with immunoSEQ multiplex PCR; TCRdb's copy has only in-frame clones and lacks some. That table furnishes V, J and clone size, whereas the DNA furnished D and trimming. Of 180,000 or so clones listed, roughly 85% are singletons. This clone was seen a single time. The V gene's germline CDR1 is MDHEN and CDR2 SYDVKM. V gave up 6 bases and J gave up 10 bases; unmatched junction bases: 10. The CDR3 runs 14 residues. This receptor was taken from a human donor with active or convalescent COVID-19. The donor label of this sample is uncertain. Sequenced material: peripheral blood. V is TRBV28 and J is TRBJ2-1, with 9 bases that match TRBD2. The CDR3 nucleotides read TGTGCCAGCAGCCCCGGACTAGCGATTGAAGAGCAGTTCTTC. It translates to CASSPGLAIEEQFF.